Listed below are T cell receptor beta chains from one sample, sequenced in a study of shared clonotypes between healthy human individuals. Sequencing used immunoSEQ multiplex PCR; TCRdb keeps in-frame clones, though not all of them. The table shows some 470,000 clones, with roughly four fifths occurring only once. Sequenced: PBMCs. The receptors shown here come from a middle-aged woman in good health. Some clones in this sample may be carry-over from other donors' samples. CDR3s include the opening cysteine and the closing phenylalanine or tryptophan. A D gene is named only where the DNA matches it firmly. Not every row has a clone size; where given, it reads once, few, many or a size class.

>TRBJ2-7|NA|TRBV5-1|NA
CASSLDREYEQYF
TGCGCCAGCAGCTTGGATCGGGAATACGAGCAGTACTTC
>TRBJ2-4|NA|TRBV18|NA
CASSPPRGFKYF
TGTGCCAGCTCCCCCCCTCGGGGTTTTAAGTACTTC
>TRBJ2-4|NA|TRBV28|once
CASSRTGRDIQYF
TGTGCCAGCAGTCGTACAGGGAGGGACATTCAGTACTTC
>TRBJ1-2|TRBD1|TRBV7-8|NA
CASSLLWTGGYGYTF
TGTGCCAGCAGCTTACTGTGGACAGGGGGCTATGGCTACACCTTC
>TRBJ2-3|TRBD2|TRBV27|NA
CASSLAGTSGRRSDTQYF
TGTGCCAGCAGTTTAGCAGGGACTAGCGGGAGGAGGTCAGATACGCAGTATTTT
>TRBJ2-3|NA|TRBV5-1|NA
CASSRWGGPTDTQYF
TGCGCCAGCAGCCGGTGGGGGGGCCCCACAGATACGCAGTATTTT
>TRBJ1-1|TRBD1|TRBV19|few
CASSHRDRGENAEAFF
TGTGCCAGTAGTCACCGGGACAGGGGGGAGAACGCTGAAGCTTTCTTT
>TRBJ2-1|NA|TRBV28|NA
CATVGHRSTNEQFF
TGTGCCACCGTGGGACACCGCTCCACTAATGAGCAGTTCTTC
>TRBJ1-5|TRBD1|TRBV6-5|NA
CASGTGNQPQHF
TGTGCCAGCGGGACAGGGAATCAGCCCCAGCATTTT
>TRBJ2-5|NA|TRBV28|NA
CASSLVQQETQYF
TGTGCCAGCAGTTTAGTTCAGCAAGAGACCCAGTACTTC
>TRBJ1-3|NA|TRBV7-2|NA
CASSLAPVGNTIYF
TGTGCCAGCAGCTTAGCCCCCGTTGGGAACACCATATATTTT
>TRBJ1-1|TRBD1|TRBV29-1|NA
CSVEDLGQGGTEAFF
TGCAGCGTTGAAGATCTGGGACAGGGAGGAACTGAAGCTTTCTTT
>TRBJ2-7|NA|TRBV30|NA
CAWSVRPTEQYF
TGTGCCTGGAGTGTACGGCCTACTGAGCAGTACTTC
>TRBJ1-3|NA|TRBV5-1|few
CASSLVGATSGNTIYF
TGCGCCAGCAGCTTGGTGGGGGCGACGTCTGGAAACACCATATATTTT
>TRBJ1-2|NA|TRBV30|few
CAWMREDYGYTF
TGTGCCTGGATGCGGGAGGACTATGGCTACACCTTC
>TRBJ1-3|NA|TRBV29-1|NA
CSVEDVSGNTIYF
TGCAGCGTCGAGGACGTCTCTGGAAACACCATATATTTT
>TRBJ1-4|TRBD1|TRBV5-6|NA
CASSQTGVGEKLFF
TGTGCCAGCAGCCAGACAGGGGTTGGTGAAAAACTGTTTTTT
>TRBJ2-3|NA|TRBV15|NA
CATSREAGPTDTQYF
TGTGCCACCAGCAGAGAGGCGGGCCCCACAGATACGCAGTATTTT
>TRBJ2-7|NA|TRBV7-6|once
CASSSRGQSDEQYF
TGTGCCAGCAGCTCCCGCGGACAGTCCGACGAGCAGTACTTC
>TRBJ2-1|TRBD2|TRBV4-3|NA
CASSQAPSGRHYNEQFF
TGCGCCAGCAGCCAAGCACCTAGCGGGAGACATTACAATGAGCAGTTCTTC
>TRBJ2-5|NA|TRBV10-3|NA
CAIRPGHKAGETQYF
TGTGCCATCAGACCCGGACACAAAGCGGGAGAGACCCAGTACTTC
>TRBJ2-7|TRBD1|TRBV5-1|once
CASSLSGTGGFSYEQYF
TGCGCCAGCAGCTTGAGTGGGACAGGGGGCTTCTCCTACGAGCAGTACTTC
>TRBJ1-1|NA|TRBV10-1|once
CASSDGRNTEAFF
TGCGCCAGCAGTGACGGGCGGAACACTGAAGCTTTCTTT
>TRBJ1-1|NA|TRBV27|NA
CASSPRLGKEPEAFF
TGTGCCAGCAGTCCTCGCTTGGGGAAGGAACCGGAAGCTTTCTTT
>TRBJ2-1|NA|TRBV5-6|NA
CASSLFDSSEQFF
TGTGCCAGCAGCTTGTTTGATTCCAGTGAGCAGTTCTTC
>TRBJ2-5|NA|TRBV4-1|NA
CASSQGETGPSGGETQYF
TGCGCCAGCAGCCAAGGAGAGACAGGCCCCTCTGGGGGAGAGACCCAGTACTTC
>TRBJ2-7|TRBD1|TRBV5-1|NA
CASSAGGTGDFYEQYF
TGCGCCAGCAGCGCCGGCGGGACAGGGGATTTCTACGAGCAGTACTTC
>TRBJ2-1|NA|TRBV5-4|NA
CASSSGPNEQFF
TGTGCCAGCAGCTCTGGACCCAATGAGCAGTTCTTC
>TRBJ2-1|NA|TRBV5-1|NA
CASSHSLGVGYNEQFF
TGCGCCAGCAGCCACAGCTTGGGGGTTGGCTACAATGAGCAGTTCTTC
>TRBJ2-7|NA|TRBV18|NA
CASSPLATREQYF
TGTGCCAGCTCACCACTGGCAACGAGGGAGCAGTACTTC
>TRBJ1-1|NA|TRBV5-1|NA
CASSLGGRLEAFF
TGCGCCAGCAGCTTGGGTGGACGATTAGAAGCTTTCTTT
>TRBJ1-2|TRBD1|TRBV10-3|NA
CAITQGAIANYGYTF
TGTGCCATCACCCAGGGGGCGATAGCTAACTATGGCTACACCTTC
>TRBJ2-7|TRBD1|TRBV5-1|few
CASSWTGDYEQYF
TGCGCCAGCAGCTGGACAGGGGACTACGAGCAGTACTTC
>TRBJ2-7|TRBD1|TRBV18|NA
CASSPGTGPYEQYF
TGTGCCAGCTCACCCGGGACAGGGCCCTACGAGCAGTACTTC
>TRBJ2-2|NA|TRBV5-1|NA
CASKGRAPGAGELFF
TGCGCCAGCAAGGGTAGGGCGCCCGGGGCCGGGGAGCTGTTTTTT
>TRBJ2-7|NA|TRBV19|NA
CASKPGLSSYEQYF
TGTGCCAGTAAGCCGGGACTTTCCTCCTACGAGCAGTACTTC
>TRBJ1-1|NA|TRBV19|NA
CASSVQGLNTEAFF
TGTGCCAGTAGTGTACAGGGCTTGAACACTGAAGCTTTCTTT
>TRBJ2-3|NA|TRBV5-4|NA
CASSRGLTQYF
TGTGCCAGCAGCCGGGGACTTACGCAGTATTTT
>TRBJ2-1|TRBD2|TRBV5-1|NA
CASSSAGGTTYNEQFF
TGCGCCAGCAGCTCTGCGGGAGGTACGACATACAATGAGCAGTTCTTC
>TRBJ2-7|TRBD1|TRBV30|NA
CAWREQGEQYF
TGTGCCTGGAGAGAACAGGGGGAGCAGTACTTC
>TRBJ2-3|TRBD1|TRBV7-3|NA
CASSRRGTGNTDTQYF
TGTGCCAGCAGCCGACGAGGGACAGGGAACACAGATACGCAGTATTTT
>TRBJ1-2|TRBD1|TRBV29-1|NA
CSTKTGGAGYGYTF
TGCAGCACTAAGACAGGGGGCGCTGGCTATGGCTACACCTTC
>TRBJ2-6|NA|TRBV28|NA
CASSLFRDSGANVLTF
TGTGCCAGCAGTCTCTTCAGGGACTCTGGGGCCAACGTCCTGACTTTC
>TRBJ2-1|TRBD2|TRBV27|NA
CASSLYGYTGLAGGSSYNEQFF
TGTGCCAGCAGTTTATATGGCTATACGGGACTAGCGGGAGGGAGCTCCTACAATGAGCAGTTCTTC
>TRBJ2-2|NA|TRBV18|NA
CASSLTGLRNTGELFF
TGTGCCAGCTCACTTACGGGACTTCGGAACACCGGGGAGCTGTTTTTT
>TRBJ2-3|TRBD1|TRBV5-4|NA
CASSSRDRALDTQYF
TGTGCCAGCAGCTCCCGGGACAGGGCGTTAGATACGCAGTATTTT
>TRBJ1-1|NA|TRBV30|NA
CAWRAPGYTEAFF
TGTGCCTGGAGGGCCCCGGGATACACTGAAGCTTTCTTT
>TRBJ1-1|NA|TRBV29-1|NA
CSVERSSSNTEAFF
TGCAGCGTTGAGAGGAGCAGCTCGAACACTGAAGCCTTCTTT
>TRBJ2-7|NA|TRBV7-6|NA
CASSSGQGASYEQYF
TGTGCCAGCAGTTCGGGGCAGGGTGCCTCCTACGAGCAGTACTTC
>TRBJ2-5|NA|TRBV9|once
CASSPHGWGELETQYF
TGTGCCAGCAGCCCCCACGGTTGGGGGGAGCTAGAGACCCAGTACTTC
>TRBJ2-5|NA|TRBV12-2|NA
CASRLGGFGEETQYF
TGTGCAAGTCGCTTAGGCGGGTTCGGGGAAGAGACCCAGTACTTC